Shown below are 25 T cell receptor beta chains from a single sample sequenced in a study of radiation and T cells in renal cell carcinoma. Assay used: immunoSEQ multiplex PCR; TCRdb lists only in-frame clones, some missing. The sample shows 40,000 to 60,000 clones, 75% to 90% of them seen only once. Time point noted: blood 2 weeks post-SBRT. Treatment indicated: 15 Gy SBRT to primary tumor, nephrectomy 4 weeks later. Sequences were derived from blood, sampled from a patient whose treatment included radiotherapy and nephrectomy. These receptors were taken from a woman in her 70s with renal cell carcinoma.

V usage is TRBV29-1 and J usage is TRBJ1-1; D might be TRBD1 (5 bases). V lost 2 bases and J 1 base, leaving 8 bases between the germline ends. The CDR3 length is 13 residues. CDR1 SQVTM and CDR2 ANQGSEA come from the germline V gene. The CDR3 DNA sequence: TGCAGCGTTGAACTACAGGAGAACACTGAAGCTTTCTTT. This sequence encodes CSVELQENTEAFF.

Written as DNA, the CDR3 is TGTGCCAGCAGTGAACTTGTTGGAAACACCATATATTTT. Translated, it gives CASSELVGNTIYF. The gene calls are TRBV6-1 and TRBJ1-3; D uncertain. V dropped 2 bases and J dropped 3 bases, with 5 bases sitting between them. Germline assignment: CDR1 MNHNS and CDR2 SASEGT. The CDR3 loop spans 13 amino acids.

This chain uses TRBV18 with TRBJ2-1, with TRBD1 matching 8 bases. Losses at the gene ends were 6 bases for V and 7 bases for J; bases not matched to a gene: 14. The CDR3 has 16 amino acids. CDR1 and CDR2 from the germline V gene are KGHSH and LQKENI. The CDR3 protein is CASSPPRTGLMNEQFF. The CDR3 coding sequence is TGTGCCAGCTCCCCCCCCAGGACAGGGCTTATGAATGAGCAGTTCTTC.

CDR3 sequence reads: CASSYSSGQTQETQYF. The CDR3 coding sequence is TGTGCCAGCAGTTACTCGTCGGGACAGACCCAAGAGACCCAGTACTTC. The J gene is TRBJ2-5, the V gene TRBV6-6; TRBD1 agrees at 7 bases. The CDR3 loop spans 16 amino acids. J gave up 1 base and V 0 bases, and 5 bases lay outside the gene matches. Germline-derived CDR1 and CDR2 are MNHNY and SVGAGI (reference sequence).

This clone showed up just a few times. This chain uses TRBV4-2 with TRBJ1-4; TRBD1 matches at 8 bases. CDR1 LGHNA and CDR2 YNFKEQ come from the germline V gene. V lost 0 bases to trimming and J lost 10 bases; unmatched junction nucleotides: 10. The CDR3 length is 16 residues. The CDR3 coding sequence is TGTGCCAGCAGCCAAGAGGGATCGGGCAGGGGGCCAAAACTGTTTTTT. It codes for CASSQEGSGRGPKLFF.

This clone came up a few times. The V call is TRBV13, the J call TRBJ1-1; tentatively, D is TRBD1 (5 bases). This CDR3 region has 17 residues. Germline assignment: CDR1 PRHDT and CDR2 FYEKMQ (reference sequence). V lost 2 bases to trimming and J lost 2 bases, with 18 bases between them. DNA of the CDR3: TGTGCCAGCAGCTTATCAACGAGGGGATTCCTAAACACTGAAGCTTTCTTT. Protein product: CASSLSTRGFLNTEAFF.

The rearrangement joins TRBV30 to TRBJ1-6; D remains ambiguous. The CDR3 totals 15 residues. Germline CDR1 is GTSNPN and CDR2 is SVGIG (reference sequence). Trimming left V 0 bases short and J 7 bases short, with 13 bases between. As DNA, the CDR3 is TGTGCCTGGAGTGTGGAGTGGGTGGCGAATTCACCCCTCCACTTT. Its translation: CAWSVEWVANSPLHF. The full variable domain, completed using reference TRBV30 and TRBJ1-6, is SQTIHQWPATLVQPVGSPLSLECTVEGTSNPNLYWYRQAAGRGLQLLFYSVGIGQISSEVPQNLSASRPQDRQFILSSKKLLLSDSGFYLCAWSVEWVANSPLHFGNGTRLTVT.

V is TRBV7-8 and J is TRBJ1-2, with 10 bases matching TRBD1. With V trimmed by 1 base and J by 9 bases, 8 bases remained unmatched. Per the germline V gene, CDR1 is SGHVS and CDR2 is FQNEAQ. There are 15 residues in the CDR3. The CDR3 sequence is CASSLEGDRGGRYTF. CDR3 DNA sequence: TGTGCCAGCAGCTTAGAGGGGGACAGGGGCGGGCGCTACACCTTC.

The chain recombines TRBV19 with TRBJ2-1; D may be TRBD2 (5 bases). The CDR3 runs to 15 residues. Per germline, CDR1 LNHDA and CDR2 SQIVND (reference sequence). V was pared by 6 bases and J by 0 bases, with 12 bases between. In DNA, the CDR3 is TGTGCCAGTAGCCTGGACTCTACCTCCTACAATGAGCAGTTCTTC. This translates into CASSLDSTSYNEQFF. The full variable domain, its missing parts supplied by reference TRBV19 and TRBJ2-1, is DGGITQSPKYLFRKEGQNVTLSCEQNLNHDAMYWYRQDPGQGLRLIYYSQIVNDFQKGDIAEGYSVSREKKESFPLTVTSAQKNPTAFYLCASSLDSTSYNEQFFGPGTRLTVL.

In this sample, this clone turned up a few times. The V and J genes are TRBV5-4 and TRBJ1-5; the D is unclear. This CDR3 has 14 amino acids. Germline CDR1 and CDR2: SGHNT and YYREEE (reference sequence). Trimming pared 2 bases from V and 3 bases from J, leaving 9 bases between. CDR3 nucleotide sequence: TGTGCCAGCAGCTTAGGGCCTATCAATCAGCCCCAGCATTTT. Its protein product is CASSLGPINQPQHF.

The chain carries TRBV5-5 and TRBJ1-2; unclear D gene. Germline V gene data show CDR1 as SGHKS and CDR2 as YYEKEE (reference sequence). This CDR3 is built from 13 residues. Between the trimmed V and J ends, which lost 0 bases and 2 bases, there was a span of 5 bases. The CDR3 DNA follows: TGTGCCAGCAGCTTGGAAAGCAACTATGGCTACACCTTC. Protein: CASSLESNYGYTF.

This clone was picked up a small number of times. V usage is TRBV6-5 and J usage is TRBJ2-3; a possible D gene is TRBD2 (6 bases). The ends were cut back, 5 bases at V and 4 bases at J, with 16 bases in the middle. There are 15 residues in the CDR3. Per germline, CDR1 MNHEY and CDR2 SVGAGI. The CDR3 nucleotides are TGTGCCAGCAGTCCCCGACTGTCGGGAGCAGATACGCAGTATTTT. It translates to CASSPRLSGADTQYF.

The V call is TRBV7-8, the J call TRBJ1-1; D is unclear. The germline V and J ends were trimmed by 4 bases and 3 bases, with 9 bases remaining between them. The CDR3 has 13 residues. Germline V lookup: CDR1 SGHVS, CDR2 FQNEAQ. CDR3 loop: CASSSYTDTEAFF. In DNA, the CDR3 is TGTGCCAGCAGCTCCTACACAGACACTGAAGCTTTCTTT.

The chain links TRBV7-9 to TRBJ1-2; D may be TRBD1 (6 bases). In germline, CDR1 is SEHNR, CDR2 FQNEAQ (reference sequence). The V end was cut by 3 bases, the J end by 11 bases, with 10 bases between. The CDR3 is made up of 11 amino acids. The CDR3 protein is CASSFTDSYTF. The DNA for the CDR3 is TGTGCCAGCAGCTTCACGGACAGTTACACCTTC.

The V and J genes are TRBV6-6 and TRBJ2-3; D is ambiguous. The germline V gene has CDR1 MNHNY and CDR2 SVGAGI (reference sequence). This CDR3 spans 15 amino acids. Between the trimmed V and J ends, which lost 3 bases and 4 bases, there was a span of 14 bases. CDR3 coding DNA: TGTGCCAGCAGTTATTCTCCGCTGGAGCCAGATACGCAGTATTTT. Translation gives CASSYSPLEPDTQYF.

V and J are TRBV27 and TRBJ1-5; tentative D call: TRBD1 (5 bases). The CDR3 length is 15 residues. Germline values: CDR1 MNHEY, CDR2 SMNVEV (reference sequence). V lost 5 bases to trimming and J lost 5 bases, with 16 bases between them. The CDR3 sequence is CASSPSGGVHQPQHF. In DNA form, the CDR3 reads TGTGCCAGCAGTCCCAGTGGGGGGGTCCATCAGCCCCAGCATTTT.

The chain employs TRBV6-5 and TRBJ2-7, with TRBD2 matching over 8 bases. Germline CDR1 is MNHEY and CDR2 is SVGAGI. CDR3 size: 15 residues. V gave up 6 bases and J gave up 2 bases; unmatched junction bases: 9. In nucleotides, the CDR3 is TGTGCCAGCAGGACCAGGCAGCGGGAGACCTACGAGCAGTACTTC. It translates to CASRTRQRETYEQYF.

CDR3 loop: CASSQLAGEETQYF. In nucleotides, the CDR3 is TGCGCCAGCAGCCAACTAGCGGGGGAGGAGACCCAGTACTTC. J is TRBJ2-5 and V is TRBV4-1; 10 positions agree with TRBD2. V shed 2 bases, J shed 5 bases, and the junction held 2 bases outside the gene matches. CDR3 size: 14 residues. CDR1 and CDR2 (germline): MGHRA, YSYEKL.

This clone occurred once. The rearrangement links TRBV7-9 to TRBJ2-7; a possible D gene is TRBD2 (5 bases). V lost 1 base and J lost 0, with 10 bases in between. The V gene's germline CDR1 is SEHNR and CDR2 FQNEAQ (reference sequence). The CDR3 runs 15 residues. For the CDR3, the DNA is TGTGCCAGCAGCTTAGAGTCTGACTACTCCTACGAGCAGTACTTC. Translation gives CASSLESDYSYEQYF. The complete variable domain, with remaining parts taken from reference TRBV7-9 and TRBJ2-7, reads DTGVSQNPRHKITKRGQNVTFRCDPISEHNRLYWYRQTLGQGPEFLTYFQNEAQLEKSRLLSDRFSAERPKGSFSTLEIQRTEQGDSAMYLCASSLESDYSYEQYFGPGTRLTVT.

This clone has just one count. The rearrangement uses TRBV6-1 and TRBJ2-7; TRBD1 matches 7 bases. The trim removed 7 bases at V and 2 bases at J, leaving 8 bases unmatched. CDR3 length equals 14 residues. The germline CDR1 and CDR2 sequences are MNHNS and SASEGT. CDR3: CASNPTGSPYEQYF. CDR3 DNA sequence: TGTGCCAGCAACCCGACAGGGTCCCCCTACGAGCAGTACTTC.

This rearrangement joins TRBV5-5 to TRBJ1-1; D is perhaps TRBD1 (5 bases). There are 16 residues in the CDR3. The germline V and J ends were trimmed by 2 bases and 4 bases, with 18 bases remaining between them. Germline V CDR1 and CDR2: SGHKS, YYEKEE (reference sequence). The CDR3 coding sequence is TGTGCCAGCAGCTTAATTGGGGGGGACTCGATCACTGAAGCTTTCTTT. Translating gives CASSLIGGDSITEAFF. Filled out from reference TRBV5-5 and TRBJ1-1, the complete variable domain reads DAGVTQSPTHLIKTRGQQVTLRCSPISGHKSVSWYQQVLGQGPQFIFQYYEKEERGRGNFPDRFSARQFPNYSSELNVNALLLGDSALYLCASSLIGGDSITEAFFGQGTRLTVV.

The chain uses TRBV28 and TRBJ2-7; 8 positions match TRBD1. The junction had 8 bases not matched to a gene; V was cut back by 3 bases and J by 7 bases. Per the germline V gene, CDR1 is MDHEN and CDR2 is SYDVKM. The CDR3 runs 14 residues. The CDR3 loop reads CASSLSRGLSEQYF. In DNA, the CDR3 is TGTGCCAGCAGTTTGTCCAGGGGGCTGAGTGAGCAGTACTTC. Looking up the rest from reference TRBV28 and TRBJ2-7 gives the full variable domain: DVKVTQSSRYLVKRTGEKVFLECVQDMDHENMFWYRQDPGLGLRLIYFSYDVKMKEKGDIPEGYSVSREKKERFSLILESASTNQTSMYLCASSLSRGLSEQYFGPGTRLTVT.

The V call is TRBV19, the J call TRBJ1-2; D unresolved. V lost 3 bases and J lost 7, with 9 bases in between. CDR1 and CDR2 (germline): LNHDA, SQIVND (reference sequence). This CDR3 has 12 amino acids. The CDR3: CASSMRRAGYTF. The CDR3 bases are TGTGCCAGTAGTATGAGGAGGGCTGGCTACACCTTC.

The chain joins TRBV18 to TRBJ2-7; 13 bases are a match to TRBD2. The V gene's germline CDR1 is KGHSH and CDR2 LQKENI. This CDR3 has 17 amino acids. V gave up 3 bases and J gave up 6 bases; unmatched junction bases: 11. The CDR3 loop reads CASSPRLAGGSEAEQYF. CDR3 in DNA: TGTGCCAGCTCACCCAGACTAGCGGGAGGCTCCGAGGCCGAGCAGTACTTC.

CDR3: CASRQQAYEQYF. CDR3 coding DNA: TGTGCCAGCAGGCAACAGGCGTACGAGCAGTACTTC. The gene calls are TRBV2 and TRBJ2-7, with D tentatively TRBD1 (5 bases). The CDR3 is made up of 12 amino acids. Germline assignment: CDR1 SNHLY and CDR2 FYNNEI. Between the trimmed V and J ends, which lost 6 bases and 4 bases, there was a span of 10 bases.